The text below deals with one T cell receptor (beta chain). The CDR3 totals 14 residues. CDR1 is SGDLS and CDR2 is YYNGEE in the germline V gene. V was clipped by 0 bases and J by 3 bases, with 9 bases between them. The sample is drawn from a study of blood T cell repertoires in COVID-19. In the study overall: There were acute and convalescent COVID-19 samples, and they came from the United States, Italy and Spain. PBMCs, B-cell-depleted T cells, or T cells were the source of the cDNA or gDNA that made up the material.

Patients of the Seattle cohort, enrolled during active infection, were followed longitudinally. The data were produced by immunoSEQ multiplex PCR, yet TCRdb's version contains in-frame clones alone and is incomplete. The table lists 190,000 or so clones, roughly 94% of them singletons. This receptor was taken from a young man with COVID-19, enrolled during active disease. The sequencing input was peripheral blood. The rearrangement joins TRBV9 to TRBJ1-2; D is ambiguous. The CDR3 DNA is TGTGCCAGCAGCGTAGGTGTGGCGGACTATGGCTACACCTTC. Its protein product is CASSVGVADYGYTF.